The clone carrying this TCR beta chain was seen more than once but under ten times. Its antigen is not known. The data stem from a study of CD8 T cells in ankylosing spondylitis. Findings and caveats of the study: Seemingly characteristic of ankylosing spondylitis blood was a TCR beta motif consisting of several highly homologous variants. In reactive arthritis synovial fluid and blood, some motif variants had been reported before.

It was by quantitative 5'-RACE with molecular barcodes that TCR beta libraries were made. Via MiXCR, TCRdb re-called the 5' RACE reads, giving one row per CDR3 protein. Of around 340,000 distinct CDR3 sequences listed, approximately 15% were seen once; the top ten hold 0.85% to 1.4%. The V segment lost 8 bases and the J segment 10 bases; nucleotides outside the gene matches: 2. This CDR3 comprises 10 residues. CDR1 SGHNT and CDR2 YENEEA come from the germline V gene. This sequence joins TRBV11-3 and TRBJ2-1, with 7 bases matching TRBD1. The sequence was obtained from a male donor with ankylosing spondylitis or in good health (not recorded which). The specimen was blood, either unsorted or a sorted T cell fraction (not recorded which). CDR3 loop: CASSRGEQFF. The DNA of the CDR3 is TGTGCCAGCTCCAGGGGGGAGCAGTTCTTC.